Sequencing of this T cell receptor (beta chain) was carried out in a study of T cell changes during pregnancy in multiple sclerosis. Only in-frame clones appear in the TCRdb table, and some are missing; sequencing was by immunoSEQ multiplex PCR. The data show some 87,000 clones, roughly 92% seen once. The CDR3 is 16 amino acids. Germline V gene lookup returns CDR1 MDHEN and CDR2 SYDVKM. The ends lost 2 bases at V and 3 bases at J; junction bases unmatched: 8. The sequencing used peripheral blood, collected in the first trimester of pregnancy. The chain is built from TRBV28 and TRBJ2-3; 7 bases align to TRBD2. This receptor was obtained from a female donor with multiple sclerosis, enrolled in a pregnancy study. In nucleotides, the CDR3 is TGTGCCAGCAGTTTAGTAGGTGGGAGGGCGACAGATACGCAGTATTTT. Protein sequence: CASSLVGGRATDTQYF.